This T cell receptor (beta chain) was retrieved from a study of shared clonotypes between healthy human individuals. CDR1 WNHNN and CDR2 SYGVQD come from the germline V gene (reference sequence). CDR3 length: 18 residues. V shed 3 bases and J shed 3 bases, with 20 bases lying between them. The protocol was immunoSEQ multiplex PCR, while the TCRdb copy is restricted to in-frame clones and leaves out a portion. The sample has over a million clones; 75% to 85% are singletons. General observations from the study: Among the subsets, naive ones generally showed larger estimated richness than memory ones.

Splitting the CD4+ cells yielded a CD45RA+ naive subset and a CD45RA-negative memory subset. About this clone itself: Its antigen is undetermined.

Sample: memory CD4+ T cells from PBMCs. As for subset: CD45RA-negative fraction. The receptor's source is a young man in good health. Some clones in this sample may be carry-over from other donors' samples. The gene calls are TRBV10-1 and TRBJ2-2, with D possibly TRBD2 on 6 matching bases. The CDR3 is CASSDSTSFFRYTGELFF. In DNA, the CDR3 is TGCGCCAGCAGTGATAGTACTAGCTTTTTTCGCTACACCGGGGAGCTGTTTTTT.